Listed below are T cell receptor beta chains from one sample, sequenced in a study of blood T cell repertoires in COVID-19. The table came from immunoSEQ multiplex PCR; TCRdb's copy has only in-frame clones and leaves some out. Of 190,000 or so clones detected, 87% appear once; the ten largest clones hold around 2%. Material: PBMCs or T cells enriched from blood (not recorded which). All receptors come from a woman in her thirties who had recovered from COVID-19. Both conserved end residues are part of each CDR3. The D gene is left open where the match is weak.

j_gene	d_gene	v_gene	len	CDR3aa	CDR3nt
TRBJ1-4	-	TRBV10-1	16	CASRKRQAPTNEKLFF	TGCGCCAGCCGGAAAAGACAGGCCCCAACTAATGAAAAACTGTTTTTT
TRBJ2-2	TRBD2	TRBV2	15	CASKTSLGFTGELFF	TGTGCCAGCAAGACTAGCCTTGGTTTTACCGGGGAGCTGTTTTTT
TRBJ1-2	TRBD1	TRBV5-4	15	CASSYRDREVGGYTF	TGTGCCAGCAGCTATAGGGACAGGGAAGTCGGTGGCTACACCTTC
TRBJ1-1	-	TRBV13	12	CASSLGQRGAFF	TGTGCCAGCAGCTTAGGCCAACGAGGGGCTTTCTTT
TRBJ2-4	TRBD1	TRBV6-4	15	CASSDLGTGENIQYF	TGTGCCAGCAGTGACTTGGGGACAGGGGAAAACATTCAGTACTTC
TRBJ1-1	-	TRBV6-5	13	CASSYFMNTEAFF	TGTGCCAGCAGTTACTTCATGAACACTGAAGCTTTCTTT
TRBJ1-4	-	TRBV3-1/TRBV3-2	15	CASSQVAGFNEKLFF	TGTGCCAGCAGCCAAGTTGCGGGGTTTAATGAAAAACTGTTTTTT
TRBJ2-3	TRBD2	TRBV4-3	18	CASSQDGPGEGSTDTQYF	TGCGCCAGCAGCCAAGATGGACCGGGGGAGGGGAGCACAGATACGCAGTATTTT
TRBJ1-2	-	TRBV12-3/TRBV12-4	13	CASSLVGQTVYTF	TGTGCCAGCAGTTTAGTTGGACAGACCGTTTACACCTTC
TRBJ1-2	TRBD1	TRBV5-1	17	CASSLTGTGVLVDGYTF	TGCGCCAGCAGCTTGACCGGGACAGGGGTCTTAGTTGACGGCTACACCTTC